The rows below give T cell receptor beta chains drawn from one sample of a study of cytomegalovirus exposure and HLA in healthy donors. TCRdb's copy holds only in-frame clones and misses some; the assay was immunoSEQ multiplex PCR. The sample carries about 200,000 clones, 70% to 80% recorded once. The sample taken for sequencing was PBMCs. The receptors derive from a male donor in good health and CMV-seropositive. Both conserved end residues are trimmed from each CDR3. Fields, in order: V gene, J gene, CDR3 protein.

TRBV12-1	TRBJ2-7	ASSTDRGRLDEQY
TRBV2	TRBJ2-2	ASSVQGHTGELF
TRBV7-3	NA	ASSKSGNYEQY
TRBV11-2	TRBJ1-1	ASSRDRAEAF
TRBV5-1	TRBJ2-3	ASSRRGEGTDTQY
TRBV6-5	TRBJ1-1	ASSRGRTEAF
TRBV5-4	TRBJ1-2	ASSLERPEINGYT
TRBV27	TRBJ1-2	ASSLRDRGGYT
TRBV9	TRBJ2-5	ASSALAGQIQETQY
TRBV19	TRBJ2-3	ASSPRLGSTDTQY
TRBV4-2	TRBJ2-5	ASSQEGLAGNQETQY
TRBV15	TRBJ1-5	ATETENQPQH
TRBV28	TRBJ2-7	ASSPPRQGYEQY
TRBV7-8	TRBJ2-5	ASSLLRLAGVETQY
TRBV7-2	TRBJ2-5	ASSLDRGSQY
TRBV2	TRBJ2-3	ASSEAGTDTQY
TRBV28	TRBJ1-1	ASSSVGTGDLAF
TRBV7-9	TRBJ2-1	ASRPRDRGSNEQF
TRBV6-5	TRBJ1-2	ASRMDRGDGYT
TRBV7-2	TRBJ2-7	ASSLGPKTARGEQY
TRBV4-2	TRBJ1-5	ASSQERRAGQPQH
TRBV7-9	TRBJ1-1	ASTREGDSGTEAF
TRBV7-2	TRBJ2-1	ASSRLVGEQF
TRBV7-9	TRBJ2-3	ASSPLGRSDTDTQY
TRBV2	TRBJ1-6	ASTVLGQDNSPLH
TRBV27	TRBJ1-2	ASSSTGGADGYT
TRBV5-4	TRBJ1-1	ASSVDRVVTEAF
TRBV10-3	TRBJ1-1	AISEGTGRITEAF
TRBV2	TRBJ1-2	ASSSLYGYT
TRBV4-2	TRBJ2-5	ASSSLSGGETQY
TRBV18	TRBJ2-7	ASSPGQPSYEQY
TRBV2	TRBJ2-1	ASTGTKVVQRPRYEQF
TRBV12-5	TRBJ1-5	ASGIAGPQH
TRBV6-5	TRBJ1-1	ASTRGQNTEAF
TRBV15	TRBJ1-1	ATSRVGTGYTEAF
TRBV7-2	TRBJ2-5	ASSYREETQY
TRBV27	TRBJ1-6	ATRDRGLFGGSPLH
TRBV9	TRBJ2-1	ASSVGTGGEYEQF
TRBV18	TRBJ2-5	ASSPSIEGVGQETQY
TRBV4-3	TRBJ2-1	ASSLVQAGGWEQF
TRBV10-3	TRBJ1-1	AISESSGGFGTEAF
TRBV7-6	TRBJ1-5	ASSREDSNQPQH
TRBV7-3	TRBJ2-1	ASSQTGNEQF
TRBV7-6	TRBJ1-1	ASSQDSMNTEAF
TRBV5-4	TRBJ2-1	ASSFDPSGEQF
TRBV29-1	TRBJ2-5	SVGRGQETQY
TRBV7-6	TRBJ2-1	ASGRGNEQF
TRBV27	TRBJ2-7	ASNIYEQY
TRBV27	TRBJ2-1	ASSFSSVTYNEQF
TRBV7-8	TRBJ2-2	ASSLGTGPNTGELF
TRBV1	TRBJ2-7	TSSPGAWDSENNESYEQY
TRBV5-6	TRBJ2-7	ASSWSRTGMPYEQY
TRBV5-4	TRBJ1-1	ASSLDRALATEAF